The 31 T cell receptor beta chains listed next were all sequenced from one sample in a study of radiotherapy plus CTLA-4 blockade in lung cancer. TCRdb's table, derived via immunoSEQ multiplex PCR, lists solely in-frame clones and lacks some. The sample lists about 62,000 clones, less than 85% occurring once. The specimen was peripheral blood, collected from a patient treated with radiotherapy plus ipilimumab. All receptors come from a human donor with non-small cell lung cancer who had a complete response to radiotherapy plus ipilimumab.

V gene TRBV4-1 combines with J gene TRBJ2-2; D remains unclear. Germline CDR1 reads MGHRA; CDR2 reads YSYEKL. V lost 1 base and J 4 bases, leaving 13 bases between the germline ends. The CDR3 is made up of 16 amino acids. The CDR3 nucleotides read TGCGCCAGCAGCCAAGTTGCGAGTTCGAGCACCGGGGAGCTGTTTTTT. Translating gives CASSQVASSSTGELFF.

Only one count was recorded for this clone. The V gene is TRBV9, the J gene TRBJ2-7, with TRBD1 identical over 9 bases. The V segment lost 4 bases and the J segment 1 base; nucleotides outside the gene matches: 6. CDR3 length: 15 amino acids. Per germline, CDR1 SGDLS and CDR2 YYNGEE. The CDR3 protein is CASSQGQGLSYEQYF. Written as DNA, the CDR3 is TGTGCCAGCAGCCAGGGACAGGGACTTTCCTACGAGCAGTACTTC.

CDR3 bases: TGTGCCAGCAGGGCAAACCAGGGGGGTAGAAACATTCAGTACTTC. Protein sequence: CASRANQGGRNIQYF. The V gene is TRBV2, the J gene TRBJ2-4; D is possibly TRBD1 (7 bases). Germline V gene data show CDR1 as SNHLY and CDR2 as FYNNEI. The CDR3 is 15 residues long. V gave up 6 bases and J gave up 6 bases, with 18 bases separating them.

The chain links TRBV7-2 to TRBJ2-3, with 8 bases identical to TRBD2. This CDR3 has 15 residues. CDR1 SGHTA and CDR2 FQGNSA come from the germline V gene. Trimming took 4 bases from V and 1 from J; bases not matched to a gene: 4. CDR3 bases: TGTGCCAGCAGCTGGTACGGGGGGGGCACAGATACGCAGTATTTT. The encoded protein is CASSWYGGGTDTQYF.

CDR3 amino acids: CASSLTRRQGDYGYTF. CDR3 bases: TGTGCCAGCAGCTTGACAAGACGCCAGGGGGACTATGGCTACACCTTC. The chain links TRBV5-6 to TRBJ1-2; TRBD1 matches 7 bases. Germline assignment: CDR1 SGHDT and CDR2 YYEEEE. The CDR3 contains 16 residues. The ends lost 1 base at V and 3 bases at J; junction bases unmatched: 9.

This clone was observed once. This rearrangement joins TRBV25-1 to TRBJ1-3; D may be TRBD1 (6 bases). This CDR3 comprises 14 residues. Trimming removed 6 bases at V and 0 bases at J, with 9 bases between. Germline CDR1 reads MGHDK; CDR2 reads SYGVNS. The CDR3 bases are TGTGCCAGCAGCTGGACAGACTCTGGAAACACCATATATTTT. It specifies CASSWTDSGNTIYF.

The chain carries TRBV4-1 and TRBJ1-2; TRBD1 might be the D (6 bases). CDR3 length: 15 amino acids. Germline loops: CDR1 MGHRA, CDR2 YSYEKL. Trimming removed 0 bases at V and 4 bases at J, with 12 bases between. Here the CDR3 reads CASSQELGASYGYTF. The DNA for the CDR3 is TGCGCCAGCAGCCAAGAGTTGGGGGCAAGCTATGGCTACACCTTC.

V usage is TRBV6-6 and J usage is TRBJ2-7, with 9 bases lining up with TRBD2. V trimming: 6 bases; J trimming: 3 bases; junction bases outside the gene matches: 3. CDR3 length: 13 amino acids. Germline V gene lookup returns CDR1 MNHNY and CDR2 SVGAGI (reference sequence). Here the CDR3 reads CASSLLAGYEQYF. In nucleotides, the CDR3 is TGTGCCAGCAGCCTACTAGCGGGCTACGAGCAGTACTTC.

The rearrangement links TRBV7-6 to TRBJ1-1; D is possibly TRBD1 (5 bases). Per the germline V gene, CDR1 is SGHVS and CDR2 is FNYEAQ. This CDR3 contains 13 residues. V shed 4 bases and J shed 1 base, with 7 bases lying between them. The CDR3 protein is CASSSQGNTEAFF. In nucleotides, the CDR3 is TGTGCCAGCAGCTCCCAGGGGAACACTGAAGCTTTCTTT.

The V call is TRBV2, the J call TRBJ1-6; a weak D match, TRBD1 (5 bases). Per germline, CDR1 SNHLY and CDR2 FYNNEI. V was shortened by 7 bases and J by 9 bases, with 13 bases between the two germline ends. This CDR3 has 13 amino acids. CDR3 sequence: CASMVREGSPLHF. CDR3 bases: TGTGCCAGCATGGTCAGGGAAGGTTCACCCCTCCACTTT.

The chain is built from TRBV19 and TRBJ1-2; 8 bases are shared with TRBD1. The CDR3 has 13 amino acids. J was trimmed by 4 bases and V by 6 bases; bases with no gene match: 4. Per the germline V gene, CDR1 is LNHDA and CDR2 is SQIVND (reference sequence). The CDR3 spells CASRDRVIYGYTF. CDR3 nucleotide sequence: TGTGCCAGTAGGGACAGGGTAATCTATGGCTACACCTTC.

This clone appeared a few times. The chain couples TRBV19 to TRBJ2-7; D is unclear. The V and J ends lost 3 bases and 4 bases respectively, with 7 bases between them. CDR3 length: 12 amino acids. The V gene's germline CDR1 is LNHDA and CDR2 SQIVND (reference sequence). The CDR3 nucleotides are TGTGCCAGTAGTATTAGTCGATACGAGCAGTACTTC. Amino acid sequence: CASSISRYEQYF. Combining the CDR3 with reference TRBV19 and TRBJ2-7 gives the whole variable domain DGGITQSPKYLFRKEGQNVTLSCEQNLNHDAMYWYRQDPGQGLRLIYYSQIVNDFQKGDIAEGYSVSREKKESFPLTVTSAQKNPTAFYLCASSISRYEQYFGPGTRLTVT.

V usage is TRBV5-1 and J usage is TRBJ2-5; no clear D gene. V was pared by 2 bases and J by 4 bases, with 12 bases between. Germline V CDR1 and CDR2: SGHRS, YFSETQ. This CDR3 has 14 amino acids. The DNA of the CDR3 is TGCGCCAGCAGCTTAATAGGTCGCGGAGAGACCCAGTACTTC. As protein: CASSLIGRGETQYF.

This clone has a handful of counts. V is TRBV30 and J is TRBJ2-3; perhaps TRBD2 as D (5 bases). This CDR3 spans 12 amino acids. CDR1 and CDR2 from the germline V gene are GTSNPN and SVGIG (reference sequence). V lost 3 bases and J lost 6, with 10 bases in between. The CDR3 loop is CAWSGIWDTQYF. The CDR3 nucleotides read TGTGCCTGGAGCGGGATTTGGGATACGCAGTATTTT. Based on the CDR3 plus reference TRBV30 and TRBJ2-3, the full variable domain is SQTIHQWPATLVQPVGSPLSLECTVEGTSNPNLYWYRQAAGRGLQLLFYSVGIGQISSEVPQNLSASRPQDRQFILSSKKLLLSDSGFYLCAWSGIWDTQYFGPGTRLTVL.

This chain uses TRBV19 with TRBJ2-3; 11 bases fit TRBD2. CDR3 length equals 16 residues. V lost 6 bases and J lost 2; bases outside the gene matches: 7. Germline CDR1 LNHDA, CDR2 SQIVND (reference sequence). CDR3 sequence: CASSRGTSGYTDTQYF. DNA of the CDR3: TGTGCCAGTAGCCGAGGGACTAGCGGTTACACAGATACGCAGTATTTT.

This clone was recorded a few times. The chain joins TRBV18 to TRBJ1-1; 9 nucleotides line up with TRBD1. The germline CDR1 and CDR2 sequences are KGHSH and LQKENI. Losses at the gene ends were 5 bases for V and 8 bases for J; bases not matched to a gene: 3. The CDR3 has 12 residues. The CDR3 loop is CASSDGQGEAFF. CDR3 nucleotide sequence: TGTGCCAGCTCAGACGGACAGGGGGAAGCTTTCTTT.

J is TRBJ2-3 and V is TRBV29-1; 8 nucleotides line up with TRBD2. The V gene end was trimmed by 5 bases and the J gene end by 4 bases; junction bases not matched to a gene: 11. This CDR3 comprises 15 residues. CDR1 and CDR2 from the germline V gene are SQVTM and ANQGSEA. The DNA for the CDR3 is TGCAGCGTTACCGGGAGGGCCGGGCCGGCAGATACGCAGTATTTT. It is translated as CSVTGRAGPADTQYF.

The genes are TRBV18 and TRBJ1-1, with no clear D. CDR1 is KGHSH and CDR2 is LQKENI in the germline V gene. CDR3 length equals 15 residues. V shed 2 bases and J shed 2 bases, with 12 bases lying between them. CDR3 residues: CASSPFEVYNTEAFF. CDR3 DNA sequence: TGTGCCAGCTCACCATTCGAGGTCTATAACACTGAAGCTTTCTTT.

The J gene is TRBJ2-5, the V gene TRBV9, with TRBD1 matching 7 bases. The J call may be incorrect, as the DNA end agrees better with TRBJ2-7. The CDR3 contains 14 residues. Germline V gives CDR1 SGDLS, CDR2 YYNGEE. The chain's CDR3 is CASSRQGVSYEQYF. Here the CDR3 DNA reads TGTGCCAGCAGTCGCCAGGGGGTATCCTACGAGCAGTACTTC.

V usage is TRBV5-1 and J usage is TRBJ2-1; 16 positions agree with TRBD2. There are 17 residues in the CDR3. Germline V CDR1 and CDR2: SGHRS, YFSETQ. The V gene end was trimmed by 5 bases and the J gene end by 6 bases; junction bases not matched to a gene: 8. The CDR3 DNA sequence: TGCGCCAGCAGGGGGACTAGCGGGAGGGCCGCTCGCAATGAGCAGTTCTTC. This encodes CASRGTSGRAARNEQFF.

This chain joins TRBV27 and TRBJ1-2; D is perhaps TRBD1 (6 bases). Trimming cost V 3 bases and J 7 bases, with 15 bases left between them. CDR1 is MNHEY, CDR2 SMNVEV, per germline (reference sequence). The CDR3 is 14 amino acids. The CDR3 sequence: CASSLTTGSVGYTF. The CDR3 nucleotides are TGTGCCAGCAGTTTGACTACAGGGTCGGTTGGCTACACCTTC.

Concerning this clone: One end of the junction does not line up with germline, which may come from a read error. The chain combines TRBV20-1 with TRBJ2-7, with 7 nucleotides matching TRBD1. The CDR3 sequence is 9 residues long. Germline V lookup: CDR1 DFQATT, CDR2 SNEGSKA (reference sequence). CDR3 sequence: CSARRGPHF. The CDR3 DNA reads TGCAGTGCTAGAAGGGGGCCCCACTTC.

This clone appeared a single time. The V gene is TRBV6-1, the J gene TRBJ2-5, with TRBD2 matching over 7 bases. The CDR3 is 16 amino acids. The V gene end was trimmed by 2 bases and the J gene end by 1 base; junction bases not matched to a gene: 7. Looked up from germline, CDR1 is MNHNS and CDR2 is SASEGT. This CDR3 is CASSELGGTIQETQYF. The CDR3, as DNA: TGTGCCAGCAGTGAATTGGGCGGGACTATCCAAGAGACCCAGTACTTC.

V gene TRBV10-3 combines with J gene TRBJ1-5; possible D gene TRBD1, 6 bases. The V gene lost 7 bases and the J gene lost 2 bases, with 12 bases spanning the gap. Germline values: CDR1 ENHRY, CDR2 SYGVKD. The CDR3 contains 14 residues. This CDR3 is CAIKQGMGNQPQHF. DNA of the CDR3: TGTGCCATCAAACAGGGTATGGGCAATCAGCCCCAGCATTTT.

The rearrangement joins TRBV10-1 to TRBJ2-7; D is ambiguous. CDR1 and CDR2 (germline): WNHNN, SYGVQD (reference sequence). Trimming shortened V by 5 bases and J by 5 bases, and 19 bases separated the two germline ends. This CDR3 has 15 residues. CDR3 region: CASSPPISGRNEQYF. In DNA form, the CDR3 reads TGCGCCAGCAGTCCTCCTATTTCTGGGCGCAACGAGCAGTACTTC.

The V and J genes are TRBV9 and TRBJ2-2; D might be TRBD2 (6 bases). The V gene lost 0 bases and the J gene lost 6 bases, with 15 bases spanning the gap. The CDR3 covers 16 residues. CDR1 and CDR2 (germline): SGDLS, YYNGEE. CDR3 sequence (DNA): TGTGCCAGCAGCGTAGGTCTAGCGAGGGCTTCCGGGGAGCTGTTTTTT. Translation: CASSVGLARASGELFF.

The chain carries TRBV7-2 and TRBJ1-2, with D possibly matching TRBD1 (5 bases). The CDR3 is 15 residues long. The V end was cut by 5 bases, the J end by 6 bases, with 19 bases between. Per germline, CDR1 SGHTA and CDR2 FQGNSA. DNA for the CDR3: TGTGCCAGCAGCCCACGAGAGGCAGGGAGGAATGGCTACACCTTC. Protein sequence: CASSPREAGRNGYTF.

V and J are TRBV5-1 and TRBJ2-3; maybe TRBD1 (6 bases). The CDR3 has 14 residues. CDR1 is SGHRS, CDR2 YFSETQ, per germline. Trimming removed 3 bases at V and 6 bases at J, with 14 bases between. Written as DNA, the CDR3 is TGCGCCAGCAGCTCACAGGGAGAGAGGGATACGCAGTATTTT. Translation: CASSSQGERDTQYF.

The rearrangement joins TRBV27 to TRBJ2-7; D might be TRBD1 (5 bases). Trimming left V 10 bases short and J 0 bases short, with 16 bases between. CDR3 length: 14 amino acids. Germline V gene lookup returns CDR1 MNHEY and CDR2 SMNVEV (reference sequence). The DNA of the CDR3 is TGTGCCAACTTGACAGTTTTCAGCTCCTACGAGCAGTACTTC. Protein product: CANLTVFSSYEQYF.

The gene calls are TRBV9 and TRBJ1-1; D gene ambiguous. This CDR3 has 13 residues. Per the germline V gene, CDR1 is SGDLS and CDR2 is YYNGEE. V was trimmed by 2 bases and J by 1 base, leaving 6 bases between them. DNA for the CDR3: TGTGCCAGCAGCGTGAGCCAGAACACTGAAGCTTTCTTT. This encodes CASSVSQNTEAFF.

The chain recombines TRBV7-9 with TRBJ1-3; tentatively, D is TRBD1 (6 bases). V was shortened by 3 bases and J by 2 bases, with 8 bases between the two germline ends. CDR1 is SEHNR and CDR2 is FQNEAQ in the germline V gene (reference sequence). The CDR3 contains 14 residues. The CDR3 region is CASSFNRAGNTIYF. In DNA form, the CDR3 reads TGTGCCAGCAGCTTTAACAGGGCTGGAAACACCATATATTTT.